Detailed here is one T cell receptor beta chain. The sample originates from a study of T cells expressing NK-cell markers. Study background: Source material for TCR beta repertoires consisted of sorted CD3+CD56+NKG2C+, CD3+CD56+NKG2C- and CD3+CD56-NKG2C+ T cells. The study sequenced eight donors, seven HCMV-seropositive and one seronegative.

Synthesis of TCR beta cDNA relied on 5'RACE template switching carrying UMIs. With the 5' RACE reads reprocessed, TCRdb shows one record per CDR3 protein and no DNA. Here the sample table reports more than 250,000 distinct CDR3 sequences. Per germline, CDR1 SGHNT and CDR2 YENEEA. The CDR3 runs to 17 residues. The sample was blood T cells: a sorted CD56 or NKG2C T cell subset, CD4+ or CD8+ T cells, or bulk PBMC T cells (not recorded which). The chain couples TRBV11-3 to TRBJ2-1; TCRdb returns TRBD1, unconfirmable since there is no DNA. This sequence was found in a man between 18 and 29 years old in good health. The CDR3 reads CASSLYSGQTNNNEQFF.